This is a list of T cell receptor beta chains from one sample in a study of regulatory T cells in long-lasting Graves disease. Using its own MiXCR run on the multiplex PCR reads, TCRdb lists one record per CDR3 protein. The repertoire consists of roughly 500,000 distinct CDR3 sequences, with approximately 12% occurring once and the leading ten covering roughly 9.3%. The data were also submitted as part of a second study, on T cells in Graves' hyperthyroidism and ophthalmopathy.

The sample in question was peripheral blood mononuclear cells (PBMCs), obtained at new diagnosis, from a patient treated with antithyroid drugs. These receptors came from a woman aged 25 to 45 with Graves disease. Both conserved end residues are part of each CDR3. A D gene is named only where the DNA matches it firmly. Clone size is given for some rows only: seen once, a few or many times, or a class if the clone is expanded.

V	size	length	J	D	DNA	CDR3
TRBV27	many	15	TRBJ1-3	TRBD1	TGTGCCAGCCGGGACAGATCATCGTCTGGAAACACCATATATTTT	CASRDRSSSGNTIYF
TRBV12-3/TRBV12-4	many	17	TRBJ2-2	TRBD1	TGTGCCAGCAGTTTGAGGCTCTGGACAGGGATTACCGGGGAGCTGTTTTTT	CASSLRLWTGITGELFF
TRBV4-1	NA	15	TRBJ1-2	NA	TGCGCCAGCAGCCAAGACCCCACAGGCAACTATGGCTACACCTTC	CASSQDPTGNYGYTF
TRBV29-1	many	12	TRBJ2-7	NA	TGCAGCGCCGGGACAAGACGCTACGAGCAGTACTTC	CSAGTRRYEQYF
TRBV27	many	12	TRBJ2-7	NA	TGTGCCAGCAGGGGGGTCTCCTACGAGCAGTACTTC	CASRGVSYEQYF
TRBV11-3	NA	16	TRBJ2-7	NA	TGTGCCAGCAGCTTGGGGGGAGCGGACCCCTCCTACGAGCAGTACTTC	CASSLGGADPSYEQYF
TRBV7-2	NA	12	TRBJ1-2	NA	TGTGCCAGTGGCCGGGGTCTAAATGGCTACACCTTC	CASGRGLNGYTF
TRBV19	many	15	TRBJ2-3	TRBD1	TGTGCCAGTAGTGACCGGGACAGTAGCACAGATACGCAGTATTTT	CASSDRDSSTDTQYF
TRBV12-3/TRBV12-4	many	14	TRBJ1-2	NA	TGTGCCAGCAGTTTATCAGGATTCCAAACTGGCTACACCTTC	CASSLSGFQTGYTF
TRBV20-1	many	14	TRBJ2-4	NA	TGCAGTGCTATCGAGGGGCTAGCCAAAAACATTCAGTACTTC	CSAIEGLAKNIQYF
TRBV12-3/TRBV12-4	many	15	TRBJ1-1	NA	TGTGCCAGCAGTCGAACCGGGACTCTGAAGACTGAAGCTTTCTTT	CASSRTGTLKTEAFF
TRBV4-2	few	15	TRBJ2-5	NA	TGTGCCAGCAGCCAAGATCAAGGGGGGAGGGAGACCCAGTACTTC	CASSQDQGGRETQYF
TRBV4-1	NA	13	TRBJ2-2	NA	TGCGCCAGCAGCTCCGTAGGGACCGGGGAGCTGTTTTTT	CASSSVGTGELFF
TRBV7-8	many	12	TRBJ2-1	NA	TGTGCCAGCAGCTCCGAGCAGGATGAGCAGTTCTTC	CASSSEQDEQFF
TRBV28	NA	15	TRBJ1-5	TRBD1	TGTGCCAGCAGGACCCAGGGGGCGCAGGGTCAGCCCCAGCATTTT	CASRTQGAQGQPQHF
TRBV20-1	many	14	TRBJ1-2	NA	TGCAGTGCTAGAGCGCCAGGGGCGGTTAGTGGCTACACCTTC	CSARAPGAVSGYTF
TRBV6-5	NA	13	TRBJ1-2	NA	TGTGCCAGCAGTTACCACCAAAGAATTGGCTACACCTTC	CASSYHQRIGYTF
TRBV24-1	many	14	TRBJ1-1	NA	TGTGCCACCAGTGATCCTGCCCGGGGGGCTGAAGCTTTCTTT	CATSDPARGAEAFF
TRBV30	many	15	TRBJ2-5	TRBD2	TGTGCCTGGAGTGTACAGCCCGGGACTATGGAGACCCAGTACTTC	CAWSVQPGTMETQYF
TRBV29-1	few	13	TRBJ1-3	TRBD1	TGCAGCGTCTTCACAGGGGACGGAAACACCATATATTTT	CSVFTGDGNTIYF
TRBV28	many	14	TRBJ2-2	NA	TGTGCCAGCAGCCAAGACCGGGTTACCAGAGAGCTGTTTTTT	CASSQDRVTRELFF
TRBV6-2/TRBV6-3	many	13	TRBJ2-1	TRBD1	TGTGCCAGCAGTCGACAGGGTTACGATGAGCAGTTCTTC	CASSRQGYDEQFF
TRBV27	many	15	TRBJ2-2	NA	TGTGCCAGCAGTCCTTGGGGGGTCGAGGCCGGGGAGCTGTTTTTT	CASSPWGVEAGELFF
TRBV19	NA	16	TRBJ1-3	NA	TGTGCCAGTAGTATTTTTAGCGGCACACGAGGGGACACCATATATTTT	CASSIFSGTRGDTIYF
TRBV20-1	NA	13	TRBJ2-3	NA	TGCAGTGCCGAAGCTGGATATACAGATACGCAGTATTTT	CSAEAGYTDTQYF
TRBV19	many	14	TRBJ1-2	TRBD1	TGTGCCAGTTTGGGGACAGGTCTGGCCTATGGCTACACCTTC	CASLGTGLAYGYTF
TRBV28	NA	15	TRBJ1-5	TRBD1	TGTGCCAGCGGACGACAGGGAGAAGGCAATCAGCCCCAGCATTTT	CASGRQGEGNQPQHF
TRBV11-2	many	16	TRBJ2-1	TRBD2	TGTGCCAGCAGCCCGGGAGGAGGGCCACCCTACAATGAGCAGTTCTTC	CASSPGGGPPYNEQFF
TRBV28	NA	14	TRBJ2-6	NA	TGTGCCAGCACCCGGAGCTCTGGGGCCAACGTCCTGACTTTC	CASTRSSGANVLTF
TRBV30	many	14	TRBJ1-1	NA	TGTGCCTGGTCCCTAGGCAGCATGAACACTGAAGCTTTCTTT	CAWSLGSMNTEAFF
TRBV15	many	13	TRBJ2-5	NA	TGTGCCACCAGCAGCCACGCGGGGGAGACCCAGTACTTC	CATSSHAGETQYF
TRBV2	many	13	TRBJ2-7	TRBD2	TGTGCCAGCTGCCCGGGGGGTCTCTACGAGCAGTACTTC	CASCPGGLYEQYF
TRBV6-1	few	16	TRBJ2-1	NA	TGTGCCAGCAATGGGGGGATGATTAGCTCCTACAATGAGCAGTTCTTC	CASNGGMISSYNEQFF